These 15 T cell receptor beta chains originate from one sample sequenced in a study of CD8+CD57+ T cells in acquired aplastic anemia. Genomic DNA served as template for TCR beta VDJ and CDR3 profiling. TCRdb fed the reads into MiXCR, producing one record per CDR3 protein. This sample has about 40,000 distinct CDR3 sequences, with approximately 57% found just once. Patients who underwent sequencing had shown CD8+CD57+ cell expansion by flow cytometry. The sample taken for sequencing was sorted CD4+, CD8+, or CD8+CD57+ T cells (not recorded which) from PBMCs. The receptor set was obtained from a human donor with aplastic anemia.

The V gene is TRBV19, the J gene TRBJ2-5; D may be TRBD2 (7 bases). CDR3 length: 13 residues. CDR1 is LNHDA and CDR2 is SQIVND in the germline V gene (reference sequence). V was trimmed by 4 bases and J by 4 bases, leaving 10 bases between them. The CDR3 coding sequence is TGTGCCAGTAGTAGGGGGGGCGGAGAGACCCAGTACTTC. Its protein product is CASSRGGGETQYF.

This chain joins TRBV24-1 and TRBJ2-7; perhaps TRBD1 as D (6 bases). From germline, CDR1 is KGHDR and CDR2 SFDVKD. The CDR3 contains 12 residues. Trimming cost V 4 bases and J 5 bases, with 8 bases left between them. CDR3 in amino acids: CATSEGADEQYF. DNA of the CDR3: TGTGCCACCAGTGAGGGGGCCGACGAGCAGTACTTC.

There are many counts of this clonotype. The chain links TRBV3-1 to TRBJ2-3; 10 nucleotides line up with TRBD2. The CDR3 runs to 15 residues. V lost 6 bases and J lost 1; bases outside the gene matches: 4. Germline V lookup: CDR1 LGHDT, CDR2 YNNKEL (reference sequence). The CDR3, as DNA: TGTGCCAGCAGTCTTACTAGCGGGGGCACAGATACGCAGTATTTT. The encoded protein is CASSLTSGGTDTQYF.

About this clonotype: Just one base apart from a much larger clone, this may be a read error. The CDR3 DNA sequence: TGCAGTGCTAGGACCGGGGCTGAGGGAAACACCATATATTTT. It codes for CSARTGAEGNTIYF. V is TRBV20-1 and J is TRBJ1-3, with D perhaps matching TRBD1 (5 bases). V lost 3 bases, J lost 4 bases, and 13 bases lay in between. The CDR3 sequence is 14 residues long. Per germline, CDR1 DFQATT and CDR2 SNEGSKA (reference sequence).

This sequence joins TRBV20-1 and TRBJ1-1; 7 bases match TRBD1. The CDR3 sequence is 14 residues long. Germline loops: CDR1 DFQATT, CDR2 SNEGSKA (reference sequence). After removal of 3 bases from V and 4 bases from J, the junction contained 8 bases not matched to a gene. Here the CDR3 reads CSARQTGSLTEAFF. CDR3 coding DNA: TGCAGTGCTAGGCAGACAGGGTCCCTCACTGAAGCTTTCTTT.

This clonotype was counted only a few times. J is TRBJ2-5 and V is TRBV5-1, with D maybe TRBD1 (8 bases). This CDR3 region has 16 residues. The germline V gene has CDR1 SGHRS and CDR2 YFSETQ. CDR3 bases: TGCGTAAGGGAGGGGGACAGGAGGGAGTTGGAAGAGACCCAGTACTTC. Protein sequence: CVREGDRRELEETQYF.

The genes are TRBV20-1 and TRBJ2-1; TRBD2 matches 9 bases. The CDR3 runs 14 residues. J lost 5 bases, V lost 4 bases, and 6 bases had no gene match. Germline CDR1 and CDR2: DFQATT and SNEGSKA (reference sequence). The CDR3 bases are TGCAGTGCTACCTTAGCGGGGGAGAACAATGAGCAGTTCTTC. This codes for CSATLAGENNEQFF.

The chain has TRBV24-1 and TRBJ2-1; 9 bases map to TRBD2. The CDR3 has 15 residues. Germline CDR1 is KGHDR and CDR2 is SFDVKD. V trimming: 10 bases; J trimming: 2 bases; junction bases outside the gene matches: 8. The CDR3 bases are TGTGCCACTAACAGAGCGGGGGGTACCTACAATGAGCAGTTCTTC. This gives the protein CATNRAGGTYNEQFF.

This rearrangement joins TRBV29-1 to TRBJ2-7; 7 bases are a match to TRBD2. This CDR3 is built from 13 residues. Germline V gene data show CDR1 as SQVTM and CDR2 as ANQGSEA. The V gene end was trimmed by 5 bases and the J gene end by 4 bases; junction bases not matched to a gene: 8. CDR3 in DNA: TGCAGCGTTCGGTGGGGGGGACGTTACGAGCAGTACTTC. Translation gives CSVRWGGRYEQYF.

This clonotype appeared a few times. The gene calls are TRBV4-2 and TRBJ2-2, with TRBD1 matching 8 bases. V shed 3 bases and J 3 bases; nucleotides not matched to a gene: 3. The CDR3 consists of 15 residues. Germline V gene lookup returns CDR1 LGHNA and CDR2 YNFKEQ. Here the CDR3 DNA reads TGTGCCAGCAGCCAGGGGGGACAGGACACCGGGGAGCTGTTTTTT. As protein: CASSQGGQDTGELFF.

This chain uses TRBV4-1 with TRBJ2-7, with 9 bases that match TRBD1. The CDR3 totals 17 residues. The germline V gene has CDR1 MGHRA and CDR2 YSYEKL. V dropped 0 bases and J dropped 3; count of bases not matched to a gene: 9. The DNA for the CDR3 is TGCGCCAGCAGCCAAGATTGGGATGGGACAGGGAGCTACGAGCAGTACTTC. Protein sequence: CASSQDWDGTGSYEQYF.

This clonotype was counted a single time. The chain combines TRBV15 with TRBJ1-4; perhaps TRBD1 as D (5 bases). The V and J ends lost 1 base and 5 bases respectively, with 14 bases between them. The CDR3 loop spans 16 amino acids. The germline V gene has CDR1 LNHNV and CDR2 YYDKDF (reference sequence). The CDR3 protein is CATSRGGSQRNEKLFF. The CDR3 bases are TGTGCCACCAGCAGAGGGGGCAGCCAACGAAATGAAAAACTGTTTTTT.

This clonotype was seen a handful of times. The genes are TRBV2 and TRBJ2-4, with TRBD2 matching over 9 bases. The CDR3 is 14 residues long. V was pared by 4 bases and J by 6 bases, with 4 bases of the junction left unmatched. Germline lookup yields CDR1 SNHLY and CDR2 FYNNEI. The CDR3 sequence is CASSGGGGGNIQYF. In DNA form, the CDR3 reads TGTGCCAGCAGTGGTGGCGGGGGGGGAAACATTCAGTACTTC. The entire variable domain, with the rest obtained from reference TRBV2 and TRBJ2-4, is as follows: EPEVTQTPSHQVTQMGQEVILRCVPISNHLYFYWYRQILGQKVEFLVSFYNNEISEKSEIFDDQFSVERPDGSNFTLKIRSTKLEDSAMYFCASSGGGGGNIQYFGAGTRLSVL.

The CDR3 here is CASSEFSTSSYNEQFF. The CDR3 DNA sequence: TGTGCCAGCAGTGAATTTAGCACGAGCTCCTACAATGAGCAGTTCTTC. The J gene is TRBJ2-1, the V gene TRBV25-1; D is uncertain. In germline, CDR1 is MGHDK, CDR2 SYGVNS. There are 16 residues in the CDR3. Trimming removed 1 base from V and 0 bases from J, with 10 bases in between.

This clonotype was counted many times. CDR3 amino acids: CASRPQGSSYNEQFF. DNA of the CDR3: TGTGCCAGTAGGCCCCAGGGGTCCTCCTACAATGAGCAGTTCTTC. This chain uses TRBV19 with TRBJ2-1; D is perhaps TRBD1 (6 bases). The ends were cut back, 6 bases at V and 0 bases at J, with 12 bases in the middle. This CDR3 contains 15 residues. The germline V gene has CDR1 LNHDA and CDR2 SQIVND (reference sequence).